The next 31 T cell receptor beta chains were all read from a single sample in a study of OX40 agonist ivuxolimab in advanced cancers. The assay was immunoSEQ multiplex PCR, and TCRdb's table has in-frame clones only and misses some. The sample lists tens of thousands of clones, approximately 86% occurring once. The sequences come from CD4+ or CD8+ T cells sorted from blood, collected in a trial of the OX40 agonist ivuxolimab. The receptors shown here come from an adult with an advanced solid tumor such as melanoma, head and neck, liver or kidney cancer.

The genes are TRBV6-6 and TRBJ2-2; D is perhaps TRBD2 (7 bases). CDR3 size: 15 residues. Looked up from germline, CDR1 is MNHNY and CDR2 is SVGAGI (reference sequence). V lost 5 bases and J lost 5, with 15 bases in between. The CDR3 DNA follows: TGTGCCAGCAGTCCAGGGGACTACAAAACCGGGGAGCTGTTTTTT. Translated, it gives CASSPGDYKTGELFF.

The chain carries TRBV11-2 and TRBJ2-5; 7 bases are a match to TRBD1. Germline CDR1 is SGHAT and CDR2 is FQNNGV. The length of the CDR3 is 13 residues. With 5 bases clipped from V and 3 bases from J, the junction kept 3 bases outside the gene matches. The CDR3 is CASSPGTEETQYF. Here the CDR3 DNA reads TGTGCCAGCAGCCCTGGGACAGAAGAGACCCAGTACTTC.

This clone appeared a few times. This chain connects TRBV19 to TRBJ1-1; no clear D. Trimming pared 2 bases from V and 0 bases from J, leaving 4 bases between. The CDR3 is 13 residues long. Germline values: CDR1 LNHDA, CDR2 SQIVND (reference sequence). The CDR3 coding sequence is TGTGCCAGTAGTATACAGGTGAACACTGAAGCTTTCTTT. This encodes CASSIQVNTEAFF.

The chain has TRBV2 and TRBJ1-5; tentative D call: TRBD1 (6 bases). CDR1 and CDR2 (germline): SNHLY, FYNNEI. Trimming took off 2 bases at V and 1 base at J, with 9 bases between the two ends. The CDR3 totals 15 residues. The CDR3 loop reads CASSEQGMSNQPQHF. Here the CDR3 DNA reads TGTGCCAGCAGTGAACAGGGGATGAGCAATCAGCCCCAGCATTTT.

The rearrangement joins TRBV7-2 to TRBJ2-2; 7 nucleotides agree with TRBD2. Looked up from germline, CDR1 is SGHTA and CDR2 is FQGNSA. This CDR3 spans 14 amino acids. J gave up 7 bases and V 5 bases, and 7 bases lay outside the gene matches. CDR3 amino acids: CASSRGSGRGELFF. For the CDR3, the DNA is TGTGCCAGCAGCCGGGGTAGCGGGCGCGGGGAGCTGTTTTTT.

This clone has just one count. The chain carries TRBV5-1 and TRBJ2-2, with D perhaps TRBD1 (6 bases). Per germline, CDR1 SGHRS and CDR2 YFSETQ. V was cut by 1 base and J by 4 bases, with 8 bases left in between. The CDR3 has 14 amino acids. CDR3 amino acids: CASSLIRGTGELFF. CDR3 coding DNA: TGCGCCAGCAGCTTGATCAGGGGCACCGGGGAGCTGTTTTTT.

This clone was found once. V and J are TRBV6-6 and TRBJ2-7, with TRBD2 identical over 12 bases. After removal of 7 bases from V and 6 bases from J, the junction contained 10 bases not matched to a gene. The germline CDR1 and CDR2 sequences are MNHNY and SVGAGI (reference sequence). The CDR3 loop spans 15 amino acids. CDR3 sequence reads: CASTVLAGGFSEQYF. The CDR3 DNA is TGTGCCAGCACTGTACTAGCGGGAGGTTTTAGCGAGCAGTACTTC.

This rearrangement joins TRBV7-2 to TRBJ1-2; the D gene is possibly TRBD1 (6 bases). The CDR3 totals 16 residues. Trimming took 5 bases from V and 2 from J, leaving 18 bases between them. Germline V gene sequence: CDR1 SGHTA, CDR2 FQGNSA. The CDR3 DNA reads TGTGCCAGCAGCCTACTTCCGGACAGACAGAACTATGGCTACACCTTC. Protein sequence: CASSLLPDRQNYGYTF.

There are a few counts of this clone. The chain has TRBV11-2 and TRBJ2-5; 8 nucleotides match TRBD2. The CDR3 runs to 15 residues. V was clipped by 4 bases and J by 2 bases; unmatched bases: 6. Germline lookup yields CDR1 SGHAT and CDR2 FQNNGV. CDR3 sequence: CASSSQRGIQETQYF. Written as DNA, the CDR3 is TGTGCCAGCAGCTCGCAGCGGGGGATACAAGAGACCCAGTACTTC.

This sequence joins TRBV19 and TRBJ2-4; 10 bases are a match to TRBD1. The CDR3 contains 16 residues. J was trimmed by 2 bases and V by 4 bases; bases with no gene match: 5. CDR1 is LNHDA and CDR2 is SQIVND in the germline V gene (reference sequence). The CDR3 sequence: CASSSRQGASKNIQYF. Here the CDR3 DNA reads TGTGCCAGTAGTAGTCGACAGGGGGCCTCCAAAAACATTCAGTACTTC.

V usage is TRBV6-6 and J usage is TRBJ1-5; TRBD1 agrees at 10 bases. This CDR3 is built from 16 residues. Germline values: CDR1 MNHNY, CDR2 SVGAGI (reference sequence). After removal of 7 bases from V and 4 bases from J, the junction contained 10 bases not matched to a gene. The CDR3 nucleotides read TGTGCCAGCATCGCCGGGACAGGGGTCTCTAATCAGCCCCAGCATTTT. Encoded protein: CASIAGTGVSNQPQHF.

This chain uses TRBV2 with TRBJ1-2; a weak D match, TRBD1 (5 bases). Germline V gene sequence: CDR1 SNHLY, CDR2 FYNNEI. Trimming shortened V by 5 bases and J by 8 bases, and 15 bases separated the two germline ends. The CDR3 covers 13 residues. The CDR3 DNA reads TGTGCCAGCAGTAAAAGAGGGGACGGCGGCTACACCTTC. This encodes CASSKRGDGGYTF.

The chain combines TRBV6-1 with TRBJ1-3; D is undetermined. V dropped 5 bases and J dropped 6 bases, with 5 bases sitting between them. Germline CDR1 MNHNS, CDR2 SASEGT. This CDR3 is 11 amino acids long. The CDR3 DNA follows: TGTGCCAGCAGTTCGGTAAACACCATATATTTT. Its translation is CASSSVNTIYF.

This chain links TRBV4-3 with TRBJ2-2; D is perhaps TRBD2 (5 bases). CDR1 is LGHNA and CDR2 is YSLEER in the germline V gene. The germline V and J ends were trimmed by 0 bases and 0 bases, with 8 bases remaining between them. The CDR3 loop spans 16 amino acids. The CDR3 coding sequence is TGCGCCAGCAGCCAAGAGGCGGGCTCGAACACCGGGGAGCTGTTTTTT. It translates to CASSQEAGSNTGELFF.

This chain joins TRBV7-2 and TRBJ2-7, with TRBD2 matching 8 bases. CDR3 length: 14 residues. The ends lost 7 bases at V and 0 bases at J; junction bases unmatched: 5. The germline CDR1 and CDR2 sequences are SGHTA and FQGNSA. CDR3: CASKRLATSYEQYF. CDR3 DNA: TGTGCCAGCAAGAGACTAGCGACCTCCTACGAGCAGTACTTC.

V gene TRBV6-6 combines with J gene TRBJ1-4, with 8 bases lining up with TRBD1. CDR3 size: 14 residues. Unmatched junction bases numbered 8, after V lost 6 bases and J lost 8 bases. Per the germline V gene, CDR1 is MNHNY and CDR2 is SVGAGI (reference sequence). DNA for the CDR3: TGTGCCAGCAGAACTCAGGGGGCGCGAGAAAAACTGTTTTTT. Translating gives CASRTQGAREKLFF.

J is TRBJ1-1 and V is TRBV6-5, with D uncertain. Looked up from germline, CDR1 is MNHEY and CDR2 is SVGAGI. The CDR3 loop spans 14 amino acids. V lost 4 bases and J 1 base, leaving 10 bases between the germline ends. The CDR3 reads CASSSRAPNTEAFF. The CDR3 region has the DNA TGTGCCAGCAGTTCCCGGGCTCCGAACACTGAAGCTTTCTTT.

This sequence joins TRBV9 and TRBJ1-4; 8 nucleotides line up with TRBD1. The J segment lost 2 bases and the V segment lost 3 bases, leaving 9 bases of the junction unmatched. CDR3 length equals 17 residues. Germline CDR1 reads SGDLS; CDR2 reads YYNGEE. The CDR3 DNA reads TGTGCCAGCAGCGGATGGACAGGGACGGAGACTAATGAAAAACTGTTTTTT. Translated: CASSGWTGTETNEKLFF.

As for this clone: The sample has other DNA sequences that encode this CDR3 too. The CDR3 DNA reads as TGTGCCAGCAGTGGCGGACAGGGGGGGGAAAAACTGTTTTTT. Residues: CASSGGQGGEKLFF. The chain links TRBV6-1 to TRBJ1-4; 10 nucleotides align to TRBD1. This CDR3 region has 14 residues. The ends lost 4 bases at V and 8 bases at J; junction bases unmatched: 4. Germline V gene data show CDR1 as MNHNS and CDR2 as SASEGT.

The V and J genes are TRBV5-5 and TRBJ2-5, with TRBD2 matching 10 bases. CDR3 length: 16 residues. Per germline, CDR1 SGHKS and CDR2 YYEKEE (reference sequence). V gave up 4 bases and J gave up 5 bases; unmatched junction bases: 11. CDR3 DNA: TGTGCCAGCAGCGCAAGAGGACTAGCGGCCGGGGAGACCCAGTACTTC. Protein sequence: CASSARGLAAGETQYF.

This chain links TRBV9 with TRBJ1-3, with no clear D. This CDR3 has 13 residues. Germline loops: CDR1 SGDLS, CDR2 YYNGEE. The V end lost 7 bases, the J end lost 0 bases, and 8 bases lay between the germline ends. CDR3 loop: CASEADSGNTIYF. The CDR3 DNA reads TGTGCCAGCGAGGCAGACTCTGGAAACACCATATATTTT.

The V call is TRBV10-1, the J call TRBJ1-5; 8 bases fit TRBD1. This CDR3 is 15 amino acids long. Germline assignment: CDR1 WNHNN and CDR2 SYGVQD (reference sequence). V shed 4 bases, J shed 4 bases, and the junction held 6 bases outside the gene matches. CDR3 in amino acids: CASSGTGWKNQPQHF. DNA of the CDR3: TGCGCCAGCAGTGGGACAGGGTGGAAGAATCAGCCCCAGCATTTT.

CDR3 protein: CASSTLVGRGTEAFF. The CDR3, as DNA: TGTGCCAGTAGTACGTTGGTAGGTAGGGGGACTGAAGCTTTCTTT. The chain recombines TRBV19 with TRBJ1-1; D may be TRBD1 (6 bases). The CDR3 consists of 15 residues. The ends were cut back, 4 bases at V and 5 bases at J, with 17 bases in the middle. The germline V gene has CDR1 LNHDA and CDR2 SQIVND (reference sequence).

The chain is built from TRBV7-2 and TRBJ2-5; 9 bases map to TRBD2. V was pared by 5 bases and J by 2 bases, with 9 bases of the junction left unmatched. CDR1 and CDR2 from the germline V gene are SGHTA and FQGNSA. There are 16 residues in the CDR3. In nucleotides, the CDR3 is TGTGCCAGCAGCATAACGGCGGGAGGGGGTCAAGAGACCCAGTACTTC. Protein: CASSITAGGGQETQYF. The variable domain in full, completed from reference TRBV7-2 and TRBJ2-5, reads GAGVSQSPSNKVTEKGKDVELRCDPISGHTALYWYRQSLGQGLEFLIYFQGNSAPDKSGLPSDRFSAERTGGSVSTLTIQRTQQEDSAVYLCASSITAGGGQETQYFGPGTRLLVL.

V is TRBV28 and J is TRBJ2-5; D might be TRBD2 (6 bases). Trimming took off 6 bases at V and 1 base at J, with 12 bases between the two ends. Per the germline V gene, CDR1 is MDHEN and CDR2 is SYDVKM. The length of the CDR3 is 14 residues. CDR3 sequence: CASREGTVQETQYF. DNA for the CDR3: TGTGCCAGCAGGGAAGGGACTGTCCAAGAGACCCAGTACTTC.

The chain has TRBV11-2 and TRBJ2-5; D may correspond to TRBD1 or TRBD2 (5 bases each). V lost 6 bases, J lost 4 bases, and 15 bases lay in between. This CDR3 is built from 14 residues. Looked up from germline, CDR1 is SGHAT and CDR2 is FQNNGV. DNA for the CDR3: TGTGCCAGCAGAGCCACCGGGGCCTCAGAGACCCAGTACTTC. Translating gives CASRATGASETQYF.

J is TRBJ2-3 and V is TRBV12-5; possible D gene TRBD1, 5 bases. The germline V and J ends were trimmed by 5 bases and 8 bases, with 11 bases remaining between them. Germline V gene data show CDR1 as LGHNT and CDR2 as FRNRAP. The CDR3 spans 12 residues. The CDR3 loop reads CASGNPQGTQYF. The CDR3 DNA follows: TGTGCTAGTGGTAACCCCCAGGGTACGCAGTATTTT. The full variable domain, with the rest looked up from reference TRBV12-5 and TRBJ2-3, is DARVTQTPRHKVTEMGQEVTMRCQPILGHNTVFWYRQTMMQGLELLAYFRNRAPLDDSGMPKDRFSAEMPDATLATLKIQPSEPRDSAVYFCASGNPQGTQYFGPGTRLTVL.

The chain couples TRBV21-1 to TRBJ1-5. TRBV21-1 is classified as a pseudogene. The CDR3 spans 16 residues. The CDR3 here is CASKPPDSYSNQPQHF. In DNA, the CDR3 is TGTGCCAGCAAGCCTCCTGATAGCTATAGCAATCAGCCCCAGCATTTT.

The chain recombines TRBV30 with TRBJ2-7; TRBD2 might be the D (6 bases). Trimming removed 0 bases at V and 7 bases at J, with 16 bases between. There are 14 residues in the CDR3. Germline-derived CDR1 and CDR2 are GTSNPN and SVGIG (reference sequence). CDR3 DNA: TGTGCCTGGAGTGTACAGACCGGGGGTCGGGAGCAGTACTTC. Protein: CAWSVQTGGREQYF.

Here the CDR3 reads CASSTWTETNTEAFF. As DNA, the CDR3 is TGTGCCAGCAGTACCTGGACAGAAACGAACACTGAAGCTTTCTTT. This chain uses TRBV27 with TRBJ1-1; tentatively, D is TRBD1 (6 bases). The CDR3 runs 15 residues. Trimming left V 5 bases short and J 1 base short, with 14 bases between. CDR1 and CDR2 (germline): MNHEY, SMNVEV (reference sequence).

In its sample, this clone was seen once. This chain links TRBV5-4 with TRBJ2-7; the D gene is possibly TRBD1 (5 bases). CDR3 size: 15 residues. Germline V gives CDR1 SGHNT, CDR2 YYREEE (reference sequence). V shed 5 bases and J shed 1 base, with 16 bases lying between them. CDR3 nucleotide sequence: TGTGCCAGCAGATCGGACATGGCACAGTCCTACGAGCAGTACTTC. Translation gives CASRSDMAQSYEQYF. Full variable domain (outside the CDR3, taken from reference TRBV5-4 and TRBJ2-7): ETGVTQSPTHLIKTRGQQVTLRCSSQSGHNTVSWYQQALGQGPQFIFQYYREEENGRGNFPPRFSGLQFPNYSSELNVNALELDDSALYLCASRSDMAQSYEQYFGPGTRLTVT.